Presented here are 9 T cell receptor beta chains from one specimen sequenced in a study of identical twins. Via MiXCR, TCRdb re-called the 5' RACE reads, giving one row per CDR3 protein. The sample has 240,000 or so distinct CDR3 sequences, over 9.5% seen once. Sequenced sample: memory T cells sorted from blood. These receptors all come from a man between 45 and 60 years old in good health.

This clonotype appeared many times. V is TRBV21-1 and J is TRBJ2-3; TRBD2 is the table's D call, not checked against the DNA. TRBV21-1 is a recognized pseudogene. This CDR3 comprises 18 residues. CDR3 nucleotides: TGTGCCAGCAGCAAAGTTTTCCTTAAGCGGGGGGGCTTGGATACGCAGTATTTT. Translated, it gives CASSKVFLKRGGLDTQYF.

This clonotype was counted at least ten times. The rearrangement joins TRBV4-2 to TRBJ2-3; 9 nucleotides align to TRBD1. This CDR3 spans 15 amino acids. V dropped 4 bases and J dropped 0; count of bases not matched to a gene: 2. Germline CDR1 is LGHNA and CDR2 is YNFKEQ. Here the CDR3 reads CASSPGTGSTDTQYF. The CDR3 DNA follows: TGTGCCAGCAGCCCCGGGACAGGGAGCACAGATACGCAGTATTTT.

This clonotype was recorded a few times. J is TRBJ1-2 and V is TRBV20-1; a weak D match, TRBD1 (5 bases). Germline-derived CDR1 and CDR2 are DFQATT and SNEGSKA (reference sequence). This CDR3 is 10 amino acids long. V shed 7 bases and J shed 6 bases, with 9 bases lying between them. Here the CDR3 DNA reads TGCAGTGTCTGGGGGGATGGCTACACCTTC. Protein product: CSVWGDGYTF.

This clonotype was counted ten times or more. This chain connects TRBV5-1 to TRBJ1-3; a weak D match, TRBD1 (5 bases). From germline, CDR1 is SGHRS and CDR2 YFSETQ. The CDR3 extends over 15 amino acids. Trimming pared 4 bases from V and 4 bases from J, leaving 15 bases between. In DNA form, the CDR3 reads TGCGCCAGCAGCCGTGGGGGGTTTACGGGAAACACCATATATTTT. Translation gives CASSRGGFTGNTIYF.

Ten or more counts support this clonotype. The CDR3 DNA sequence: TGCAGTGCTAGCGGGCAGGGGTGGTTCGATGAGCAGTTCTTC. This codes for CSASGQGWFDEQFF. The chain carries TRBV20-1 and TRBJ2-1; possible D gene TRBD1, 6 bases. Deletions cut 3 bases from V and 8 bases from J, with 17 bases between. CDR1 and CDR2 (germline): DFQATT, SNEGSKA (reference sequence). The CDR3 runs to 14 residues.

The genes are TRBV27 and TRBJ1-6; D gene uncertain. Germline CDR1 and CDR2: MNHEY and SMNVEV (reference sequence). V lost 5 bases to trimming and J lost 0 bases, with 11 bases between them. The CDR3 spans 16 residues. The CDR3 DNA reads TGTGCCAGCAGTCCTGACTTAGCCTCCTATAATTCACCCCTCCACTTT. It codes for CASSPDLASYNSPLHF.

In its sample, this clonotype was seen a few times. CDR3 sequence: CASSPTGTGAVYGYTF. CDR3 in DNA: TGTGCCAGCAGCCCTACCGGGACAGGGGCTGTCTATGGCTACACCTTC. The chain employs TRBV7-9 and TRBJ1-2, with 10 bases aligning to TRBD1. The J segment lost 4 bases and the V segment lost 5 bases, leaving 10 bases of the junction unmatched. Germline V gene lookup returns CDR1 SEHNR and CDR2 FQNEAQ (reference sequence). This CDR3 spans 16 amino acids.

The CDR3 sequence is CASRPGQGGEKLFF. The CDR3, as DNA: TGTGCCAGCAGGCCGGGACAGGGTGGCGAAAAACTGTTTTTT. The rearrangement joins TRBV2 to TRBJ1-4; 9 nucleotides match TRBD1. The V gene end was trimmed by 6 bases and the J gene end by 8 bases; junction bases not matched to a gene: 7. The germline CDR1 and CDR2 sequences are SNHLY and FYNNEI. The CDR3 sequence is 14 residues long.

Note on this clonotype: This may be a read error: a much more frequent sequence differs by one nucleotide. The V and J genes are TRBV7-6 and TRBJ2-2, with 8 nucleotides matching TRBD2. The germline V gene has CDR1 SGHVS and CDR2 FNYEAQ. The CDR3 extends over 16 amino acids. The J segment lost 3 bases and the V segment lost 1 base, leaving 4 bases of the junction unmatched. The CDR3 DNA follows: TGTGCCAGCAGCTTAGTCGGGAGGGCCGACACCGGGGAGCTGTTTTTT. It yields the protein CASSLVGRADTGELFF.